One T cell receptor beta chain is described in this entry. Its antigen remains undetermined. Per-base qualities were not stored, and no clone one base away is much larger. The library was prepared using the immunoSEQ multiplex PCR assay. The multiplex PCR relied on a mix of 60 forward primers for TCR Vbeta segments and 13 reverse primers for TCR Jbeta segments. Amplification of the CDR3 region of rearranged TCR beta genes was performed with a multiplex PCR assay on genomic DNA. On the Illumina HiSeq System, the amplified TCR beta libraries were sequenced as 87-base-pair reads. As for how the authors treated the data: A later analysis tallied 70 million to 100 million unique TCR beta chains across the 610 or so repertoires, and roughly 11 million of those chains were shared by two or more donors. A nearest-neighbor algorithm error-corrected the raw reads and collapsed the reads into unique sequences, merging closely related sequences to remove PCR and sequencing errors. V, D and J gene segments were assigned by aligning CDR3 sequences to IMGT reference sequences. For a sequence to be retained, a match of at least six nucleotides was required to both a V gene segment and a J gene segment. A rearrangement was called productive if the CDR3 had no stop codons and remained in frame with V and J, and every other rearrangement was called non-productive. Following IMGT convention, CDR3 was defined as the stretch from the second conserved V-encoded cysteine to the conserved J-encoded phenylalanine. Sequences without an unambiguous match to a single V gene segment were excluded from the earlier analysis of about 600 of the donors. An earlier analysis of fewer than 650 of the donors classified V segments as functional when productive rearrangements were above 56.7% and as segregating when the standard deviation between donors was above 5%. A statistical classification framework was developed to diagnose cytomegalovirus status using the catalog of TCR beta chain sequences. A later analysis assigned V and J genes by comparing TCR nucleotide sequences with IMGT/GENE-DB human TR gene sequences. A later analysis assigned CDR3 sequences and most-parsimonious VDJ recombination scenarios with the TCRdist pipeline. A later analysis defined each TCR beta chain by its CDR3 amino acid sequence plus V-gene family, and excluded reads lacking a unique V-gene family. As a way to deal with suspected cross-contamination and a sequencing artifact, a later analysis dropped roughly 620 nucleotide sequences that were highly shared and had low generation probability. In a later analysis, a clonal expansion index was calculated for each public chain from normalized within-repertoire ranks of inferred template counts. In a later analysis, generation probabilities were computed with a VDJ recombination model fitted to out-of-frame rearrangements, and the resulting probabilities were checked against IGoR. In a later analysis, TCR-TCR, TCR-HLA and TCR-CMV co-occurrence was scored with hypergeometric tests, and a repertoire-size bias correction was applied to TCR pairs. False discovery rates were estimated in a later analysis by permuting HLA or CMV assignments 20 times. In a later analysis, co-occurring TCRs were grouped using DBSCAN, with TCRdist sequence similarity added in when clustering inside HLA-allele-positive subsets. Repertoires with fewer than 30,000 or more than 120,000 public chains, plus five repertoires with anomalous nucleotide sharing, were excluded from co-occurrence clustering. As stored in TCRdb, this immuneACCESS dataset retains in-frame rearrangements with V and J assigned. A fraction of the clones does not appear; measured against another copy, unresolved V genes explain less than half of the discrepancy, and the remainder lacks a known reason. V and J calls and clone size follow that table, whereas D and trimming were derived from the DNA. The sample has some 200,000 clones on record, about 81% of them singletons. 6.5% of the sample goes to the ten largest clones.

This entry is derived from a study of cytomegalovirus exposure and HLA in healthy donors (dated by TCRdb to about 2017). Regarding the study in general: According to an earlier analysis of a few hundred of the donors, about 170 million T cells yielded 90 million to 140 million unique TCR beta sequences and 276 Gb of sequence data. The study aimed to test whether cataloging public T cell receptors could reveal signatures of past pathogen exposure. Donor age, sex, ethnicity and CMV serostatus were collected together with the repertoire data. Typing coverage differed by locus: A, B, C, DRB1 and DQB1 were typed in roughly 620-630 donors, DQA1 in about 500, DPA1 in 600 to 610, and DPB1 in just under 480. Among the roughly 410 genotyped donors, approximately 77% belonged to the genetic ancestry cluster associated with self-reported Caucasian donors. Roughly 310 gigabases of sequencing data and roughly 90 million unique TCR sequences were included in an early release covering 500 to 750 HLA-typed donors. The later analysis used no new phenotypic data to find candidate immune exposures, relying instead on TCR beta sequences and their occurrence across donors. To study patterns of TCR occurrence, a later analysis re-analyzed previously published TCR beta repertoires from around 670 donors and added high-resolution HLA genotyping. Across around 400 genotyped donors of the cohort, an average of about 200,000 unique TCR beta nucleotide sequences per donor were sequenced, and 15% to 20% of those sequences were non-productive. A later genetic analysis took genome-wide SNP genotypes for about 55% of the 666 donors and used that subset as a discovery cohort. Both class I and class II loci were covered by HLA typing, at four-digit resolution. A handful of DR-DQ haplotypes were handled as single units for association and clustering because linkage in the cohort was strong. To decide whether each TCR beta V gene segment behaved as functional or pseudogenic, an earlier analysis of fewer than 750 of the donors relied on high-throughput TCR beta sequencing. Every repertoire in the discovery cohort had been generated on one and the same sequencing platform. The study combined high-throughput TCR immunosequencing, statistical association of individual TCRs with disease status, and machine learning to predict cytomegalovirus infection status. Along with the approximately 600-subject first cohort, a separate validation cohort of around 120 different subjects was used. The study profiled the T cell repertoires of under 850 subjects by immunosequencing and related them to cytomegalovirus serostatus.

Points the paper makes about the study in general: Correlated functional status among segregating V segments might be attributable to linkage disequilibrium, but an unknown experimental factor could not be ruled out. Some IMGT-functional V segments, including TRBV6-2 and TRBV6-3, could not be told apart with the 87-base-pair reads, so those segments were excluded. Presence/absence analyses assumed roughly uniform sequencing depth across donors, an assumption that may not hold. This cohort had only TCR beta chains sequenced, and the lack of alpha or paired-chain data limited which features could be detected. In a later analysis, the rate of TCR association differed among HLA loci, with DRB1 alleles having the most associated TCRs and HLA-C alleles having the fewest. The classifier was reported to diagnose cytomegalovirus status with high specificity and sensitivity in both the original cohort and the validation cohort. CMV serostatus was the only immune exposure information available for the cohort. Because counts were too low, around 17 rarely observed V segments, including chromosome 9 orphons, were left out of the earlier analysis of a few hundred of the donors. Across donors, most TCR sequences were observed very rarely, whereas some public TCRs were present in many individuals. According to the authors, the approach could potentially be generalized to other disease states and immunological phenotypes. Because HLA typing was unavailable for some donors at each locus, only the typed subset was used in association tests. Strong co-occurrence of HLA alleles, especially DR and DQ, made assigning TCR associations to individual alleles difficult. The study gave a list of under 200 TCR beta chains associated with cytomegalovirus. In an earlier analysis of some 500 of the donors, most TCR beta V segments were observed in productive rearrangements about 90% or about 30% of the time, broadly matching IMGT annotations. A cluster of highly shared sequence variants was judged likely to be a technical artifact of the sequencing pipeline. A further reported finding was that TCR beta sequences accurately predicted the HLA-A and HLA-B alleles for most subjects in the first cohort. Several of the top co-occurrence clusters appeared to be linked to parvovirus B19, influenza, CMV and Epstein-Barr virus, according to a later analysis. Three of the identified cytomegalovirus-associated TCR beta chains were confirmed in vitro to be specific for cytomegalovirus antigens. A later genetic analysis reported fewer N-insertions in productive TCRs among donors in an Asian-associated ancestry cluster than the roughly 670-donor mean. In a later genetic analysis, a missense DCLRE1C variant was associated with V-gene and J-gene trimming of TCR beta chains, and the association was replicated in an independent cohort. In a later analysis, HLA-associated TCR beta chains were found to be more clonally expanded and to have lower generation probabilities than equally common non-associated chains. In a later analysis, 15,000 to 20,000 TCR beta sequences were associated with specific HLA alleles at a false discovery rate of 0.05. In a later analysis, most CMV-associated TCR beta chains were found to appear HLA-restricted, with HLA associations seemingly driven largely by CMV exposure.

In total, just over 650 healthy bone marrow donors made up the cohort. At the time of sampling, all cohort members were nominally healthy, though unrecorded immune exposures were likely present. The donor was CMV seropositive and belonged to the group of 270 or so seropositive cohort members. A peripheral blood sample was collected from each donor, and TCR beta sequencing was performed on peripheral blood mononuclear cells. Genomic DNA extraction from the blood cell samples was performed with the Qiagen DNeasy Blood Extraction Kit. From V the trimming removes 6 bases and from J it removes 10 bases, while the gene matches leave 9 bases of the junction unaccounted for. Sequences LNHDA (CDR1) and SQIVND (CDR2) are obtained from the germline V gene (reference sequence). The CDR3 goes from the cysteine to the phenylalanine over 15 residues. Just CDR3 DNA is preserved here, 45 bases in frame from base 1.

This chain joins TRBV19 to TRBJ2-1; 13 central nucleotides agree with TRBD2. This TCR derives from a woman aged 45-60 years in good health and CMV-seropositive. Sequenced: PBMCs. The sequenced DNA: TGTGCCAGTAGGACCGGGACTAGCGGGACTGGCGAGCAGTTCTTC. Translated, this is CASRTGTSGTGEQFF. The reference TRBV19 and TRBJ2-1 proteins fill in what lies around the CDR3, so the full variable domain reads DGGITQSPKYLFRKEGQNVTLSCEQNLNHDAMYWYRQDPGQGLRLIYYSQIVNDFQKGDIAEGYSVSREKKESFPLTVTSAQKNPTAFYLCASRTGTSGTGEQFFGPGTRLTVL.